This is a list of T cell receptor beta chains from one sample in a study of blood T cell repertoires in COVID-19. Using immunoSEQ multiplex PCR, the repertoire was profiled, and TCRdb retains in-frame clones only, with some absent. The sample yields 150,000 to 200,000 clones, approximately 74% seen once. Sequencing was carried out using peripheral blood. All receptors derive from an elderly woman with acute or convalescent COVID-19. CDR3s include the opening cysteine and the closing phenylalanine or tryptophan. D genes are given only for firm matches. Expanded clones get a size class; other rows say once, few or many, or leave the size out.

CDR3 DNA: TGCGCCAGCAGTGAAAAACTAAACAATGAGCAGTTCTTC
CDR3 protein: CASSEKLNNEQFF
clone size: -
V gene: TRBV10-1
D gene: -
J gene: TRBJ2-1

CDR3 DNA: TGTGCCAGCAGTTTACCTAGCGGGAGTGGGGGCACAGATACGCAGTATTTT
CDR3 protein: CASSLPSGSGGTDTQYF
clone size: -
V gene: TRBV28
D gene: TRBD2
J gene: TRBJ2-3

CDR3 DNA: TGTGCCTGGAGAGGTGGCGGGTCCTACGAGCAGTACTTC
CDR3 protein: CAWRGGGSYEQYF
clone size: -
V gene: TRBV30
D gene: -
J gene: TRBJ2-7

CDR3 DNA: TGCGCCAGCAGCTTGGGGGGGACAGTTTATGGCTACACCTTC
CDR3 protein: CASSLGGTVYGYTF
clone size: -
V gene: TRBV5-1
D gene: TRBD1
J gene: TRBJ1-2

CDR3 DNA: TGCGCCAGCAGCCAAGAAGGAGTCGGGCGGGACAGGGTATTCCAGCCCCAGCATTTT
CDR3 protein: CASSQEGVGRDRVFQPQHF
clone size: -
V gene: TRBV4-1
D gene: TRBD1
J gene: TRBJ1-5

CDR3 DNA: TGTGCCAGCAGCGCGGGGGGAGGTCTAGCGGCTTACAATGAGCAGTTCTTC
CDR3 protein: CASSAGGGLAAYNEQFF
clone size: -
V gene: TRBV9
D gene: TRBD2
J gene: TRBJ2-1

CDR3 DNA: TGTGCCAGTATCGGGCGTAGCGGGAGTCTAGCCAAAAACATTCAGTACTTC
CDR3 protein: CASIGRSGSLAKNIQYF
clone size: once
V gene: TRBV19
D gene: TRBD2
J gene: TRBJ2-4

CDR3 DNA: TGCGCCAGCAGCGCGGGACAGGGGCGAGACACCGGGGAGCTGTTTTTT
CDR3 protein: CASSAGQGRDTGELFF
clone size: -
V gene: TRBV4-3
D gene: TRBD1
J gene: TRBJ2-2

CDR3 DNA: TGTGCCAGCAGCTCCGGGACACGAACAACTAATGAAAAACTGTTTTTT
CDR3 protein: CASSSGTRTTNEKLFF
clone size: -
V gene: TRBV5-8
D gene: -
J gene: TRBJ1-4

CDR3 DNA: TGCGCCAGCAGTGTACTAGGGACTAGTACTGACGAGCAGTACTTC
CDR3 protein: CASSVLGTSTDEQYF
clone size: -
V gene: TRBV10-2
D gene: TRBD2
J gene: TRBJ2-7

CDR3 DNA: TGTGCCAGCAGTCCATCAGAGGCAGGAGGTCAGCCCCAGCATTTT
CDR3 protein: CASSPSEAGGQPQHF
clone size: -
V gene: TRBV28
D gene: -
J gene: TRBJ1-5

CDR3 DNA: TGTGCCAGCAGCCCACCCTGGTCGGGTGTGCAGTTCTTC
CDR3 protein: CASSPPWSGVQFF
clone size: -
V gene: TRBV11-2
D gene: -
J gene: TRBJ2-1

CDR3 DNA: TGTGCCAGCAGCCACGACAGGGCCGGCTACACCTTC
CDR3 protein: CASSHDRAGYTF
clone size: -
V gene: TRBV6-5
D gene: TRBD1
J gene: TRBJ1-2

CDR3 DNA: TGTGCCAGCAGCCTAGCGGGAGGTCTAGATACGCAGTATTTT
CDR3 protein: CASSLAGGLDTQYF
clone size: -
V gene: TRBV7-9
D gene: TRBD2
J gene: TRBJ2-3

CDR3 DNA: TGTGCCAGCAGCTTTGTATTAGCGGGAGTAGGTGAGCAGTTCTTC
CDR3 protein: CASSFVLAGVGEQFF
clone size: -
V gene: TRBV7-6
D gene: TRBD2
J gene: TRBJ2-1

CDR3 DNA: TGCAGTGCCAGTTGGGGACTAGTAGCAGATACGCAGTATTTT
CDR3 protein: CSASWGLVADTQYF
clone size: few
V gene: TRBV20-1
D gene: TRBD2
J gene: TRBJ2-3

CDR3 DNA: TGTGCCACCAGTGATTCCCAGGGGCAGGTCTACGAGCAGTACTTC
CDR3 protein: CATSDSQGQVYEQYF
clone size: -
V gene: TRBV24-1
D gene: -
J gene: TRBJ2-7

CDR3 DNA: TGTGCCAGCAGTTACCGGGACTACTCATACGAGCAGTACTTC
CDR3 protein: CASSYRDYSYEQYF
clone size: -
V gene: TRBV6-5
D gene: TRBD2
J gene: TRBJ2-7

CDR3 DNA: TGTGCCAGCAGCTTTCATTCCATCGGACTATACGAGCAGTACTTC
CDR3 protein: CASSFHSIGLYEQYF
clone size: -
V gene: TRBV5-5
D gene: -
J gene: TRBJ2-7

CDR3 DNA: TGTGCCAGCAGTCCCGGGACAGGGAGGAGCTCCTACGAGCAGTACTTC
CDR3 protein: CASSPGTGRSSYEQYF
clone size: -
V gene: TRBV27
D gene: TRBD1
J gene: TRBJ2-7

CDR3 DNA: TGCGCCAGCAGCTTGGGCCAGGGGGCTGGTTCGAATTCACCCCTCCACTTT
CDR3 protein: CASSLGQGAGSNSPLHF
clone size: -
V gene: TRBV5-1
D gene: TRBD1
J gene: TRBJ1-6